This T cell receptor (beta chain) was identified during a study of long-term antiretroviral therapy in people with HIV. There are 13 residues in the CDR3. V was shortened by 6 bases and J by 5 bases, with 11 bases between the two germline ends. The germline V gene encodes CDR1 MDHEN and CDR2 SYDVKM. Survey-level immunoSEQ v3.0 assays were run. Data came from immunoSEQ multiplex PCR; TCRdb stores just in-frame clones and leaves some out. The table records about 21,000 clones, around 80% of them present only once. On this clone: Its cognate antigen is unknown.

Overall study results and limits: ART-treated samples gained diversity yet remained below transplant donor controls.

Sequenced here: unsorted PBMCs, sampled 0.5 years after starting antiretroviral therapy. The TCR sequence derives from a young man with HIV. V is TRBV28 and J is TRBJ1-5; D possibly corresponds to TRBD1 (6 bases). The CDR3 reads CASSGQSDQPQHF. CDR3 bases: TGTGCCAGCAGCGGACAGAGCGATCAGCCCCAGCATTTT. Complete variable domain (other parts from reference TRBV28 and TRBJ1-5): DVKVTQSSRYLVKRTGEKVFLECVQDMDHENMFWYRQDPGLGLRLIYFSYDVKMKEKGDIPEGYSVSREKKERFSLILESASTNQTSMYLCASSGQSDQPQHFGDGTRLSIL.